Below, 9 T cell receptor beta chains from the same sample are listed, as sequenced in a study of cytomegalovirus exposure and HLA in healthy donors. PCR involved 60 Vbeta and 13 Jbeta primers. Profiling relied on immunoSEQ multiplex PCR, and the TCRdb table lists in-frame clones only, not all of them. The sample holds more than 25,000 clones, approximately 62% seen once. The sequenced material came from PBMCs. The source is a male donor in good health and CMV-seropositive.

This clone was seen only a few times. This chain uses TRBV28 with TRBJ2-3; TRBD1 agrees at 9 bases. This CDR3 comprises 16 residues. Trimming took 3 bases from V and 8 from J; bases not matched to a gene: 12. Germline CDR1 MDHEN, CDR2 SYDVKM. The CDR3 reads CASSFPFGQGIGTQYF. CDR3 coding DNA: TGTGCCAGCAGTTTCCCCTTTGGACAGGGGATTGGTACGCAGTATTTT.

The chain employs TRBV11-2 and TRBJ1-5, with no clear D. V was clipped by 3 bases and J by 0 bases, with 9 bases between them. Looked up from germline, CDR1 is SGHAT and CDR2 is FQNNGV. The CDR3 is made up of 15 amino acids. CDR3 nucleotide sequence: TGTGCCAGCAGCTTCCCAGGAACTAGCAATCAGCCCCAGCATTTT. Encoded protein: CASSFPGTSNQPQHF.

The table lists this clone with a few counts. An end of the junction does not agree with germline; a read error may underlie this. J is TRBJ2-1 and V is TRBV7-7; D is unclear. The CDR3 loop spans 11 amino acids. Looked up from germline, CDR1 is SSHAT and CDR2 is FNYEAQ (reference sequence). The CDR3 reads CASSSGDEQFF. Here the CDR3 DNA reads TGTGCTAGCAGCTCAGGTGATGAGCAGTTCTTC.

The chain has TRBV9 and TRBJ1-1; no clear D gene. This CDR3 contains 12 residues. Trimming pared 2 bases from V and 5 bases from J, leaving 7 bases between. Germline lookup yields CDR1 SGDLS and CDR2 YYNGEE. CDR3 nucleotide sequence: TGTGCCAGCAGCGTTCCGAGTACTGAAGCTTTCTTT. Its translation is CASSVPSTEAFF.

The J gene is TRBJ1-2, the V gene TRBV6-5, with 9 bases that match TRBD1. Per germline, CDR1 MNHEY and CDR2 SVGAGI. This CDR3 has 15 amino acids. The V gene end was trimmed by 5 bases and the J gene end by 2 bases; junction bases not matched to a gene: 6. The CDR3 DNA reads TGTGCCAGCAGTATTACAGGGGGCGCAAACTATGGCTACACCTTC. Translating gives CASSITGGANYGYTF.

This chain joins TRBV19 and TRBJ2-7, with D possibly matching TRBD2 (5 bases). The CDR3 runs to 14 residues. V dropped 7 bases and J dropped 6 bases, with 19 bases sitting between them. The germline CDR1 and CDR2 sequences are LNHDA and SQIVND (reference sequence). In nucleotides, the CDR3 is TGTGCCAGTACCCCAACCGGGTTGGCGGGCGAGCAGTACTTC. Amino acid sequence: CASTPTGLAGEQYF.

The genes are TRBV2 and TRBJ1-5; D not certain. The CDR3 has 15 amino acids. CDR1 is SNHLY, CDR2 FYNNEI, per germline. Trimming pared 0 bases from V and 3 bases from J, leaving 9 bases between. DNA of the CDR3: TGTGCCAGCAGTGAAGCGCCTGGGCCCAATCAGCCCCAGCATTTT. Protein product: CASSEAPGPNQPQHF. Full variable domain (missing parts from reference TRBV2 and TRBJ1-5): EPEVTQTPSHQVTQMGQEVILRCVPISNHLYFYWYRQILGQKVEFLVSFYNNEISEKSEIFDDQFSVERPDGSNFTLKIRSTKLEDSAMYFCASSEAPGPNQPQHFGDGTRLSIL.

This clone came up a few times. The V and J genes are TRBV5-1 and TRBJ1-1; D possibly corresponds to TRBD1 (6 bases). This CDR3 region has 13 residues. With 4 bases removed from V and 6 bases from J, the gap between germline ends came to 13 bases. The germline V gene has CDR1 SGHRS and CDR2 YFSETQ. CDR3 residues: CASSLTGESEAFF. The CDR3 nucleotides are TGCGCCAGCAGCCTGACAGGCGAATCTGAAGCTTTCTTT.

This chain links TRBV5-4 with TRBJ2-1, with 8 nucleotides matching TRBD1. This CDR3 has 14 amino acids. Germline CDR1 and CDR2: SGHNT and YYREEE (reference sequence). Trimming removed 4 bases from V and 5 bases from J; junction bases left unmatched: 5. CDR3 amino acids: CASSRQGYHNEQFF. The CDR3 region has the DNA TGTGCCAGCAGCCGACAGGGGTACCACAATGAGCAGTTCTTC. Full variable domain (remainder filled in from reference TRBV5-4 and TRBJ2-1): ETGVTQSPTHLIKTRGQQVTLRCSSQSGHNTVSWYQQALGQGPQFIFQYYREEENGRGNFPPRFSGLQFPNYSSELNVNALELDDSALYLCASSRQGYHNEQFFGPGTRLTVL.